The T cell receptor beta chain described here comes from a study of STAT5B mutations in CD4+ large granular lymphocyte leukemia (dated by TCRdb to between 2021 and 2024). With regard to the full study: Among healthy controls, the CDR3 'QG' motif was associated with a particular HLA allele. The study compared the TCRbeta repertoires of patients with CD4+ T-cell large granular lymphocyte leukemia against the TCRbeta repertoires of healthy blood donors. Flow cytometry on FACSCanto II or FACSVerse confirmed that purified fractions exceeded 95% purity among lymphocytes.

From a lookup of the germline V gene (reference sequence), CDR1 and CDR2 are MNHEY and SMNVEV. Relative to germline, V is 5 bases shorter and J is 5 bases shorter, with 12 bases between their ends. From cysteine to phenylalanine, the CDR3 is 13 amino acids long. Just the 39-base CDR3 DNA is kept, in frame starting at base 1. Buffy coats from roughly 40 blood donors, supplied by the Finnish Red Cross blood service, were used as healthy controls. All TCR-sequenced material derived from peripheral blood: patient blood samples and healthy donor buffy coats. Ficoll-Hypaque gradient centrifugation was used to isolate peripheral blood mononuclear cells. CD4+ cells were magnetically purified from the buffy coats of healthy controls. Genomic DNA was extracted with the Gentra Puregene Cell and Tissue kit and quantified on a Qubit 2.0 fluorometer. TCRbeta rearrangements were sequenced from genomic DNA using the immunoSEQ assay at survey resolution. Per the authors' processing: A lowest detectable productive clonotype frequency of 2.59 x 10-5 was observed in the TCR sequencing data. Only productive TCRbeta rearrangements, meaning sequences that were complete and in-frame, were kept for the analyses. The clonality of each sample was calculated as Simpson clonality in the immunoSEQ Analyzer version 3.0. Clones were binned by frequency as very rare, small, medium, large (1-20%) or hyperexpanded (>20%). Generation probabilities were estimated with OLGA 1.2.3, V-gene circos plots were made with VDJtools, specificities were looked up in VDJdb, and CDR3 motifs were identified with GLIPH. TCRdb provides this immuneACCESS table in a form limited to in-frame rearrangements. Some clones are lacking; in checked studies, under half of them reflect an unresolved V gene, and why the rest are absent is not known. That table is the source of V, J and clone size, and D and trimming were worked out from the DNA. The sample table shows around 38,000 clones, and nearly 90% are seen once. The ten most abundant clones make up 3% to 4% of the sample.

Overall results and qualifications from the work: Each patient's main leukemic clonotypes were private, but more than 20% of these clonotypes showed up at low frequency in the non-leukemic repertoires of other patients. TRBV06-family usage was enriched among the top patient clones (8/27) compared with healthy controls (2/35). The data were not HLA-matched, and the higher clonality in CD4+ T-LGLL than in CD8+ T-LGLL could be due to the relatively small sample size. Compared with healthy CD4+ repertoires, CD4-sorted patient repertoires appeared more clonal, and this difference remained even after the putative leukemic clones were removed.

As for this clone: No antigen is known for it. No base quality information exists; no much larger clone differs at one position.

Sequencing was carried out using CD4+ T cells from blood buffy coats. This TCR was sampled from a human donor in good health. The V gene is TRBV27 and the J gene is TRBJ1-1, with no reliable assignment of the D segment. The CDR3 protein: CASSPGFATEAFF. The sequenced DNA: TGTGCCAGCAGTCCCGGGTTTGCGACTGAAGCTTTCTTT.